This is a list of T cell receptor beta chains from one sample in a study of glioma-infiltrating T cells after dendritic cell vaccination. The repertoire was sequenced with immunoSEQ multiplex PCR; TCRdb's copy has only in-frame clones and lacks some. The profile shows around 92,000 clones, less than 90% of them singletons. The sample in question was blood, obtained after dendritic cell vaccination. These receptors originate from a human donor with glioblastoma. Each CDR3 is given with its conserved first and last residue. The D gene is left open where the match is weak.

V	length	D	J	CDR3
TRBV11-2	12	.	TRBJ2-3	CASSPSTDTQYF
TRBV30	19	TRBD2	TRBJ2-3	CAWIDLGLAGGTRIARWYF
TRBV30	14	.	TRBJ2-1	CAWNKGVLKNEQFF
TRBV27	13	.	TRBJ2-5	CASSLGRGETQYF
TRBV19	18	TRBD2	TRBJ2-2	CASSIAPGSGRDTGELFF
TRBV18	15	.	TRBJ1-3	CASSPRVTSGNTIYF
TRBV4-1	15	TRBD1	TRBJ1-2	CASSQGTGTNYGYTF
TRBV4-1	15	TRBD1	TRBJ2-1	CASSKGQGGNNEQFF
TRBV28	15	.	TRBJ2-5	CASTPRAGAWETQYF
TRBV7-9	13	.	TRBJ2-7	CASSLGMGHEQYF
TRBV6-5	16	.	TRBJ1-1	CASSYSASFMNTEAFF
TRBV6-5	15	.	TRBJ2-7	CASIRRDGGIFEQYF
TRBV11-2	16	.	TRBJ2-1	CASSYSGQSVTMKQFF
TRBV6-1	15	.	TRBJ1-1	CASMTGWSQSTEAFF
TRBV19	15	TRBD2	TRBJ2-7	CASSPLSGRSYEQYF
TRBV4-1	17	.	TRBJ1-3	CASSQEWRQFSGNTIYF
TRBV9	17	.	TRBJ1-4	CASSAGSGLPTNEKLFF
TRBV28	14	.	TRBJ2-6	CASRGASGANVLTF
TRBV10-3	15	.	TRBJ1-1	CAISDRDFKNTEAFF
TRBV6-1	14	.	TRBJ1-2	CASSDGLVGYGYTF
TRBV6-1	14	TRBD1	TRBJ2-7	CASSVRTGVDEQYF
TRBV5-1	14	TRBD1	TRBJ1-1	CASSSTGVNTEAFF
TRBV29-1	14	TRBD1	TRBJ1-6	CSAKTGGVGSPLHF
TRBV18	15	TRBD2	TRBJ2-1	CASSPETSGGGEQFF
TRBV6-4	12	.	TRBJ2-1	CASGEQGGEQFF
TRBV6-1	15	TRBD2	TRBJ2-7	CASSEMLAGAYEQYF
TRBV5-1	19	.	TRBJ2-7	CASSLSPTKVARVSYEQYF
TRBV18	15	.	TRBJ1-1	CASSLEDGVNTEAFF
TRBV19	16	.	TRBJ2-3	CASSMEEQTTTDTQYF
TRBV6-5	13	.	TRBJ1-1	CASKTQGGTEAFF
TRBV5-1	15	TRBD1	TRBJ2-7	CASSPDGTGAYEQYF
TRBV9	13	.	TRBJ2-3	CASSAEHRGAQYF
TRBV29-1	11	.	TRBJ1-2	CSVGEGHGYTF
TRBV20-1	10	.	TRBJ1-1	CSALGVEAFF
TRBV9	15	.	TRBJ1-6	CASSVGPPGDSPLHF
TRBV6-5	15	.	TRBJ1-1	CASSYHTVGGTEAFF
TRBV4-1	15	.	TRBJ1-5	CASSQDWGDYQPQHF
TRBV7-6	17	.	TRBJ2-2	CASSLGAAGSNTGELFF
TRBV9	12	.	TRBJ1-2	CASSVQRWGYTF
TRBV7-2	15	TRBD1	TRBJ2-1	CASSFWTGDYNEQFF
TRBV11-2	15	.	TRBJ1-2	CASSLGNSPNYGYTF
TRBV10-3	12	TRBD2	TRBJ2-1	CATGGTGDEQFF
TRBV2	13	TRBD1	TRBJ1-2	CASSSDRDYGYTF
TRBV2	17	TRBD2	TRBJ2-1	CASSIPGLAAHYNEQFF
TRBV29-1	12	.	TRBJ2-3	CSVRRGPDTQYF
TRBV5-6	15	.	TRBJ2-5	CASSGLVGPGETQYF
TRBV7-2	16	TRBD2	TRBJ2-7	CASSLVPSGGFYEQYF
TRBV13	15	TRBD1	TRBJ2-2	CASSLGRGRTGELFF
TRBV18	15	.	TRBJ2-7	CASSPVGGRAYEQYF